The 31 T cell receptor beta chains given below trace back to one sample, sequenced in a study of Graves' ophthalmopathy and Graves' hyperthyroidism. RNA transcripts served as template for amplifying TCR beta CDR3 sequences. HTBI primers served in a first-round RT-PCR, which a second-round multiplex PCR followed. TCRdb reprocessed the multiplex PCR reads via MiXCR and lists one record per CDR3 protein. The table lists over a million distinct CDR3 sequences, less than 45% of them singletons. Sequencing used peripheral blood or thyroid tissue (not recorded which). These receptors were obtained from an adult man with Graves' hyperthyroidism.

The chain carries TRBV7-2 and TRBJ2-7, with D uncertain. The CDR3 has 14 residues. Trimming removed 5 bases from V and 2 bases from J, with 13 bases in between. The V gene's germline CDR1 is SGHTA and CDR2 FQGNSA. In DNA, the CDR3 is TGTGCCAGCAGCCAAGTACTCCGAGCCTACGAGCAGTACTTC. It is translated as CASSQVLRAYEQYF.

This clonotype was counted many times. The V call is TRBV29-1, the J call TRBJ2-7; TRBD1 is a possible D gene (6 bases). Deletions cut 4 bases from V and 3 bases from J, with 10 bases between. CDR3 length: 12 residues. Germline values: CDR1 SQVTM, CDR2 ANQGSEA. The CDR3 spells CSVVIGGYEQYF. The CDR3 DNA reads TGCAGCGTTGTGATAGGGGGCTACGAGCAGTACTTC.

The J gene is TRBJ2-7, the V gene TRBV2; 11 bases agree with TRBD1. Germline CDR1 reads SNHLY; CDR2 reads FYNNEI. The ends lost 6 bases at V and 6 bases at J; junction bases unmatched: 10. There are 15 residues in the CDR3. For the CDR3, the DNA is TGTGCCAGCAGCTTCACCGGGACAGGGGGTTTCGAGCAGTACTTC. Amino acid sequence: CASSFTGTGGFEQYF.

The chain recombines TRBV3-1 with TRBJ1-5; D remains unclear. The germline CDR1 and CDR2 sequences are LGHDT and YNNKEL (reference sequence). The CDR3 covers 15 residues. V gave up 1 base and J gave up 6 bases, with 13 bases separating them. CDR3 sequence reads: CASSQGWAEGQPQHF. CDR3 bases: TGTGCCAGCAGCCAAGGGTGGGCCGAAGGTCAGCCCCAGCATTTT. Complete variable domain (other parts from reference TRBV3-1 and TRBJ1-5): DTAVSQTPKYLVTQMGNDKSIKCEQNLGHDTMYWYKQDSKKFLKIMFSYNNKELIINETVPNRFSPKSPDKAHLNLHINSLELGDSAVYFCASSQGWAEGQPQHFGDGTRLSIL.

The chain joins TRBV7-2 to TRBJ1-5; D is undetermined. Between the trimmed V and J ends, which lost 5 bases and 9 bases, there was a span of 14 bases. Per germline, CDR1 SGHTA and CDR2 FQGNSA. The CDR3 length is 13 residues. DNA of the CDR3: TGTGCCAGCAGCCCAGGAGAGGTCCGGCCCCAGCATTTT. This sequence encodes CASSPGEVRPQHF.

J is TRBJ2-7 and V is TRBV5-1, with TRBD1 matching 10 bases. The V segment lost 5 bases and the J segment 4 bases; nucleotides outside the gene matches: 9. The CDR3 is 15 amino acids. CDR1 is SGHRS and CDR2 is YFSETQ in the germline V gene. The CDR3 here is CASSAGGQGLYEQYF. CDR3 in DNA: TGCGCCAGCAGTGCCGGGGGACAGGGGCTTTACGAGCAGTACTTC.

This clonotype was seen repeatedly, ten times or more. The chain carries TRBV5-1 and TRBJ1-4, with D unclear. Germline CDR1 is SGHRS and CDR2 is YFSETQ. V was clipped by 5 bases and J by 3 bases, with 14 bases between them. The CDR3 has 15 amino acids. Written as DNA, the CDR3 is TGCGCCAGCAGGTCGATGGTAGCGGCTAATGAAAAACTGTTTTTT. This sequence encodes CASRSMVAANEKLFF. The full variable domain, its missing parts supplied by reference TRBV5-1 and TRBJ1-4, is KAGVTQTPRYLIKTRGQQVTLSCSPISGHRSVSWYQQTPGQGLQFLFEYFSETQRNKGNFPGRFSGRQFSNSRSEMNVSTLELGDSALYLCASRSMVAANEKLFFGSGTQLSVL.

The chain combines TRBV6-2 or TRBV6-3 with TRBJ1-2, with D hard to call. The CDR3 runs 13 residues. Per germline, CDR1 MNHEY and CDR2 SVGEGT. Trimming removed 5 bases from V and 3 bases from J, with 10 bases in between. The CDR3 DNA reads TGTGCCAGCAGTCGACTAGCGGACTATGGCTACACCTTC. Its translation: CASSRLADYGYTF.

A few counts support this clonotype. J is TRBJ2-5 and V is TRBV12-3 or TRBV12-4; the D is unclear. V lost 6 bases and J 2 bases, leaving 16 bases between the germline ends. There are 15 residues in the CDR3. CDR3: CASSFGSTSQETQYF. The CDR3 nucleotides are TGTGCCAGCAGCTTCGGTTCGACGTCTCAAGAGACCCAGTACTTC.

This clonotype was counted many times. The V and J genes are TRBV19 and TRBJ1-5; D is uncertain. The CDR3 spans 13 residues. V lost 5 bases to trimming and J lost 3 bases, with 8 bases between them. Germline V gene sequence: CDR1 LNHDA, CDR2 SQIVND (reference sequence). The CDR3 DNA is TGTGCCAGTAGTCACGGGTACAATCAGCCCCAGCATTTT. It translates to CASSHGYNQPQHF.

This clonotype has at least ten counts. As DNA, the CDR3 is TGTGCCAGCAGCCCGACAGGGAGGTGGGAGACCCAGTACTTC. It encodes CASSPTGRWETQYF. The genes are TRBV7-2 and TRBJ2-5, with D possibly matching TRBD1 (7 bases). Per the germline V gene, CDR1 is SGHTA and CDR2 is FQGNSA. Trimming cost V 5 bases and J 5 bases, with 15 bases left between them. The CDR3 contains 14 residues.

To note about this clonotype: One junction end does not reproduce the germline sequence, and a read error may be involved. The rearrangement links TRBV7-7 to TRBJ2-5, with 9 bases identical to TRBD1. Per the germline V gene, CDR1 is SSHAT and CDR2 is FNYEAQ (reference sequence). This CDR3 is built from 15 residues. CDR3 sequence reads: CASSPDRGGLETQYF. The CDR3 region has the DNA TGTGCTAGCAGCCCGGACAGGGGAGGTTTAGAGACCCAGTACTTC.

This clonotype was seen only a few times. This chain joins TRBV20-1 and TRBJ2-2, with D unclear. Trimming removed 3 bases at V and 0 bases at J, with 8 bases between. This CDR3 comprises 14 residues. The germline V gene encodes CDR1 DFQATT and CDR2 SNEGSKA (reference sequence). DNA of the CDR3: TGCAGTGCTAGCCGGCCTGCGAACACCGGGGAGCTGTTTTTT. Translation: CSASRPANTGELFF.

This clonotype showed up just a few times. CDR3 sequence: CAISATGLGTEAFF. The CDR3 nucleotides read TGTGCCATCAGTGCTACAGGGTTGGGCACTGAAGCTTTCTTT. The genes are TRBV10-3 and TRBJ1-1; D perhaps matches TRBD1 (6 bases). V gave up 4 bases and J gave up 4 bases, with 13 bases separating them. Germline V gene sequence: CDR1 ENHRY, CDR2 SYGVKD. This CDR3 contains 14 residues.

This clonotype was seen a handful of times. The chain employs TRBV5-6 and TRBJ2-7; TRBD2 might be the D (7 bases). The CDR3 runs 15 residues. The germline V and J ends were trimmed by 4 bases and 5 bases, with 19 bases remaining between them. Germline values: CDR1 SGHDT, CDR2 YYEEEE. The CDR3 region is CASSPLRGAVDEQYF. The CDR3 DNA follows: TGTGCCAGCAGCCCTTTACGGGGGGCTGTCGACGAGCAGTACTTC.

V is TRBV6-4 and J is TRBJ2-7; 7 positions agree with TRBD1. This CDR3 comprises 18 residues. J lost 6 bases, V lost 8 bases, and 25 bases had no gene match. Germline lookup yields CDR1 MRHNA and CDR2 SNTAGT. CDR3 nucleotide sequence: TGTGCCAGCGACAAGGGGAGACAGGGTGTGCTCGGAGTTGGCGAGCAGTACTTC. As protein: CASDKGRQGVLGVGEQYF.

This clonotype came up many times. The chain is built from TRBV20-1 and TRBJ2-5; D is unresolved. From germline, CDR1 is DFQATT and CDR2 SNEGSKA (reference sequence). V lost 1 base, J lost 4 bases, and 16 bases lay in between. CDR3 length equals 15 residues. In DNA form, the CDR3 reads TGCAGTGCTAGAGTTAGGCCCCTTCTTAGAGAGACCCAGTACTTC. Translated: CSARVRPLLRETQYF.

The V gene is TRBV6-5, the J gene TRBJ2-5, with TRBD1 matching over 7 bases. After removal of 5 bases from V and 2 bases from J, the junction contained 11 bases not matched to a gene. CDR1 is MNHEY and CDR2 is SVGAGI in the germline V gene. This CDR3 is 16 amino acids long. CDR3 bases: TGTGCCAGCAGTAGCCTACCACAGGGGCTTCAAGAGACCCAGTACTTC. Protein product: CASSSLPQGLQETQYF.

This clonotype was counted between two and nine times. As DNA, the CDR3 is TGTGCCAGCAGCCAAACTACGCTCGGGACAGGGGCTGGCTACACCTTC. It translates to CASSQTTLGTGAGYTF. The V and J genes are TRBV3-1 and TRBJ1-2; the match to TRBD1 covers 10 bases. The CDR3 totals 16 residues. Trimming at V came to 2 bases and at J to 7 bases, leaving 10 bases not matched to a gene. Germline V lookup: CDR1 LGHDT, CDR2 YNNKEL (reference sequence).

This clonotype came up many times. The J gene is TRBJ2-6, the V gene TRBV10-1; no firm D call. From germline, CDR1 is WNHNN and CDR2 SYGVQD (reference sequence). Trimming removed 3 bases from V and 2 bases from J, with 8 bases in between. The CDR3 contains 15 residues. Here the CDR3 reads CASSDGQPGANVLTF. The CDR3, as DNA: TGCGCCAGCAGTGATGGTCAGCCTGGGGCCAACGTCCTGACTTTC.

The chain is built from TRBV6-2 or TRBV6-3 and TRBJ2-7; D remains unclear. The DNA end is more similar to TRBJ2-1, so the J call may be wrong. Germline V gives CDR1 MNHEY, CDR2 SVGEGT. This CDR3 is built from 11 residues. CDR3 sequence reads: CASRQGNEQFF. The CDR3 coding sequence is TGTGCCAGCAGACAAGGCAATGAGCAGTTCTTC.

This clonotype showed up many times. The V call is TRBV20-1, the J call TRBJ2-7; 7 bases are a match to TRBD1. Per germline, CDR1 DFQATT and CDR2 SNEGSKA (reference sequence). The CDR3 consists of 14 residues. V lost 6 bases, J lost 2 bases, and 10 bases stayed unmatched. The CDR3 sequence is CSALPGQRTYEQYF. The CDR3 DNA is TGCAGTGCACTACCGGGACAGCGAACCTACGAGCAGTACTTC.

This clonotype was seen at least ten times. The chain links TRBV7-6 to TRBJ1-4; 9 bases line up with TRBD1. Germline lookup yields CDR1 SGHVS and CDR2 FNYEAQ. Losses at the gene ends were 5 bases for V and 8 bases for J; bases not matched to a gene: 9. This CDR3 is 15 amino acids long. CDR3 protein: CASSPNRGRQEKLFF. CDR3 coding DNA: TGTGCCAGCAGCCCCAACAGGGGGCGGCAAGAAAAACTGTTTTTT.

A remark on this clonotype: The junction departs from germline at one end; a sequencing error may be responsible. The V gene is TRBV25-1, the J gene TRBJ2-5; 7 bases line up with TRBD2. The CDR3 extends over 14 amino acids. The germline CDR1 and CDR2 sequences are MGHDK and SYGVNS. The DNA of the CDR3 is TGTACCAGCAGAGATTTCGGACTAGAGGAGACCCAGTACTTC. Translation: CTSRDFGLEETQYF.

This clonotype showed up many times. The CDR3 is CATSRDHRGRGTEAFF. In DNA form, the CDR3 reads TGTGCCACCAGCAGAGATCACAGAGGGCGCGGCACTGAAGCTTTCTTT. This chain connects TRBV15 to TRBJ1-1; D not certain. The germline V gene encodes CDR1 LNHNV and CDR2 YYDKDF (reference sequence). This CDR3 is built from 16 residues. V lost 0 bases to trimming and J lost 4 bases, with 15 bases between them.

This rearrangement joins TRBV12-3 or TRBV12-4 to TRBJ2-5; 8 bases align to TRBD1. V dropped 4 bases and J dropped 5; count of bases not matched to a gene: 9. The CDR3 consists of 15 residues. The CDR3 spells CASSSAGGFLETQYF. In DNA, the CDR3 is TGTGCCAGCAGTTCGGCAGGGGGCTTTTTGGAGACCCAGTACTTC.

This clonotype showed up just once. This chain links TRBV7-6 with TRBJ1-3, with 10 bases aligning to TRBD1. The CDR3 loop spans 15 amino acids. Germline values: CDR1 SGHVS, CDR2 FNYEAQ. V trimming: 5 bases; J trimming: 8 bases; junction bases outside the gene matches: 9. CDR3 protein: CASSPSDRGRYTIYF. CDR3 sequence (DNA): TGTGCCAGCAGCCCTAGTGACAGGGGGCGTTACACCATATATTTT.

This clonotype was counted at least ten times. The V and J genes are TRBV7-6 and TRBJ2-5, with TRBD2 as a possible D gene (6 bases). V lost 5 bases, J lost 4 bases, and 14 bases lay in between. Looked up from germline, CDR1 is SGHVS and CDR2 is FNYEAQ. The CDR3 has 14 residues. The CDR3 coding sequence is TGTGCCAGCAGCCCACCAGGAGGGTTAGAGACCCAGTACTTC. This encodes CASSPPGGLETQYF.

This clonotype was counted many times. The chain recombines TRBV5-1 with TRBJ2-7, with D tentatively TRBD1 or TRBD2 (5 bases each). This CDR3 is built from 16 residues. V lost 0 bases to trimming and J lost 4 bases, with 17 bases between them. Germline CDR1 SGHRS, CDR2 YFSETQ. In DNA form, the CDR3 reads TGCGCCAGCAGCTTGGCCCCGGGGCTAAGGACTTACGAGCAGTACTTC. It encodes CASSLAPGLRTYEQYF.

The chain couples TRBV11-2 to TRBJ2-7; 8 bases map to TRBD1. Trimming took 5 bases from V and 4 from J; bases not matched to a gene: 7. Germline V gene data show CDR1 as SGHAT and CDR2 as FQNNGV. The CDR3 is 14 residues long. CDR3 region: CASSPGGAAYEQYF. The CDR3 DNA is TGTGCCAGCAGCCCAGGGGGCGCGGCTTACGAGCAGTACTTC.

About this clonotype itself: A junction boundary mismatches the germline segment, possibly from a read error. The chain is built from TRBV7-3 and TRBJ1-1; weak D call: TRBD1 (5 bases). Germline V lookup: CDR1 SGHTA, CDR2 FQGTGA. The CDR3 is made up of 11 amino acids. CDR3 in amino acids: CASSLDPGGLF. The CDR3 nucleotides read TGTGCCAGCAGCCTCGACCCGGGGGGTCTCTTT.